This T cell receptor (beta chain) was identified during a study of blood T cells in healthy people across ages. The second PCR ran roughly 7 to 12 cycles with a sample-barcoded 5' primer and J-beta primers. MiXCR, applied by TCRdb to the 5' RACE reads, yields one record per CDR3 protein. This sample has around 990,000 distinct CDR3 sequences; around two fifths occur once, and the top ten carry roughly 14%. The V gene's germline CDR1 is SGHTA and CDR2 FQGTGA. The CDR3 sequence is 17 residues long. This clonotype was counted once. Compared with germline, one end of the junction differs, possibly owing to a read error.

This chain uses TRBV7-3 with TRBJ2-2, with D maybe TRBD1 (6 bases). Source material: blood. The source is a man aged 18 to 29 in good health. DNA for the CDR3: TGTACCAGCAGCCCTCATACCGGGACAATGAACACCGGGGAGCTGTTTTTT. This encodes CTSSPHTGTMNTGELFF.